This entry concerns a single T cell receptor (beta chain). This clone was detected a few times. Its antigen target is currently unknown. No base quality values were provided; no much bigger clone lies one nucleotide off. These data belong to a study of blood T cell repertoires in COVID-19 (dated by TCRdb to about 2020). In terms of the full investigation: The collaborator samples originated in the United States, Italy and Spain and spanned the acute and convalescent phases of COVID-19. The prospective study material was composed of cDNA or gDNA derived from T cells, B-cell-depleted T cells, or PBMCs. HLA class I and class II types, where available, came from metadata supplied by the sample provider rather than from assay-based typing. The samples were drawn from the first 160 participants of the ongoing ImmuneRACE study and from some 1,300 subjects provided by 6 global collaborators. The repertoires were made available in a free public database intended to serve as a resource for research on the immune response to SARS-CoV-2. The dataset comprised deeply sampled blood TCRbeta repertoires from subjects exposed to, actively infected with, or recovered from COVID-19. The sample metadata nearly always contained a de-identified subject ID, COVID-19 status, age in years and sex. What the research found in general, with its limitations: How much clinical and demographic metadata was included differed by source and by participant, and the metadata was provided uncurated.

From the cysteine through the phenylalanine, the CDR3 covers 15 amino acids. Only the CDR3 part of the read is kept: 45 bases, read in frame from the first base. The germline V gene supplies CDR1 SGHAT and CDR2 FQNNGV. Cut back by 4 bases and 8 bases, the V and J ends lie 17 bases apart. Whole blood was collected in K2EDTA tubes by collaborating institutions according to the institutions' own protocols. For TCRbeta analysis, collaborators shipped samples in one of three forms: frozen whole blood, isolated PBMCs, or DNA extracted from either of those sample types. TCRbeta CDR3 regions were amplified from genomic DNA by means of the immunoSEQ Assay, a bias-controlled multiplex PCR. The study's own analysis went as follows. The number of nucleated cells in each sample was estimated by amplification of reference gene primers within the assay. To quantify the absolute abundance of each unique TCRbeta CDR3 rearrangement, sequence reads were collapsed and filtered. For each sample, productive Simpson clonality was calculated by taking the square root of Simpson's diversity index across productive rearrangements. The table was pulled from immuneACCESS by TCRdb, which kept in-frame rearrangements only. Such tables lose some clones; where checked, under half of the loss comes from unresolved V genes, and the rest has no known cause. V, J and clone size derive from that table, while D and trimming were established from the DNA sequence. The sample table shows a few hundred thousand clones, and around 83% are seen once. The top ten hold 2.9% of the sample.

The rearrangement joined TRBV11-2 to TRBJ1-4, with the D gene uncertain. The sequence derives from a man aged 45-60 years with active or convalescent COVID-19. The sequenced sample consisted of peripheral blood. The nucleotide sequence reads as follows: TGTGCCAGCAGCTCGCCCAGGAAGCATCGGGAAAAACTGTTTTTT. Its amino acids are CASSSPRKHREKLFF.